This is a list of T cell receptor beta chains from one sample in a study of cytomegalovirus exposure and HLA in healthy donors. Generated by immunoSEQ multiplex PCR, the TCRdb table keeps only in-frame clones and is missing some. The data hold tens of thousands of clones, with about 86% observed a single time. Sequencing input: PBMCs. These receptors came from a boy aged 5-17 years in good health and CMV-seronegative. Each CDR3 is given with its conserved first and last residue. The order of the fields is clone size, J gene, D gene, V gene, CDR3 protein, CDR3 DNA. D genes are given only for firm matches. Part of the rows lack a size; the others show once, few, many or a class for expanded clones.

-	TRBJ2-5	TRBD1	TRBV19	CASSDSEGAGETQYF	TGTGCCAGTAGTGATAGCGAGGGGGCCGGGGAGACCCAGTACTTC
-	TRBJ2-5	-	TRBV7-3	CASSPGQQETQYF	TGTGCCAGCAGCCCCGGACAGCAAGAGACCCAGTACTTC
-	TRBJ2-1	TRBD2	TRBV4-2	CASSQEYSGGPSDYNEQFF	TGTGCCAGCAGCCAAGAATATAGCGGGGGACCTTCCGATTACAATGAGCAGTTCTTC
-	TRBJ1-4	TRBD1	TRBV28	CASSLWADRFLFF	TGTGCCAGCAGTTTATGGGCGGACAGGTTCCTGTTTTTT
once	TRBJ1-5	TRBD1	TRBV6-6	CASSYSGQSLPQHF	TGTGCCAGCAGTTACTCGGGACAGTCCCTGCCCCAGCATTTT
few	TRBJ2-7	TRBD1	TRBV4-3	CASSQERQGYEQYF	TGCGCCAGCAGCCAAGAACGACAGGGCTACGAGCAGTACTTC
-	TRBJ2-7	TRBD1	TRBV27	CASSLRQGLAYEQYF	TGTGCCAGCAGCTTGAGACAGGGGCTCGCCTACGAGCAGTACTTC
-	TRBJ2-3	-	TRBV5-8	CASSLGQLGADTQYF	TGTGCCAGCAGCTTAGGACAGTTGGGTGCAGATACGCAGTATTTT
-	TRBJ1-5	TRBD1	TRBV10-3	CAIGTGSNQPQHF	TGTGCCATCGGGACAGGGTCAAATCAGCCCCAGCATTTT
-	TRBJ2-7	TRBD2	TRBV6-5	CASSYSAGVYEQYF	TGTGCCAGCAGTTACTCTGCGGGAGTCTACGAGCAGTACTTC
-	TRBJ2-5	TRBD2	TRBV7-7	CASSLGLAAETQYF	TGTGCCAGCAGCCTCGGACTAGCGGCAGAGACCCAGTACTTC
-	TRBJ1-4	-	TRBV4-3	CASSQDSHHGGAGKLFF	TGCGCCAGCAGCCAAGATTCTCATCATGGGGGCGCGGGAAAACTGTTTTTT
-	TRBJ2-5	-	TRBV4-1	CASSQDVGTAQYF	TGCGCCAGCAGCCAAGATGTAGGCACAGCCCAGTACTTC
-	TRBJ1-2	TRBD1	TRBV18	CASSPPGTGSFNYGYTF	TGTGCCAGCTCACCGCCCGGGACAGGGTCCTTTAACTATGGCTACACCTTC
-	TRBJ1-1	-	TRBV6-1	CASLTRVHMNTEAFF	TGTGCCAGCCTTACCAGGGTGCACATGAACACTGAAGCTTTCTTT
-	TRBJ1-2	-	TRBV7-2	CASSLVSSANYGYTF	TGTGCCAGCAGCTTAGTCAGCAGCGCTAACTATGGCTACACCTTC
-	TRBJ2-7	TRBD1	TRBV6-5	CASSPAGQGANEQYF	TGTGCCAGCAGTCCCGCCGGACAGGGGGCAAACGAGCAGTACTTC
-	TRBJ1-2	-	TRBV28	CASSLEGYGYTF	TGTGCCAGCAGTTTAGAGGGTTATGGCTACACCTTC
-	TRBJ2-1	TRBD2	TRBV11-3	CASSLASGGYYNEQFF	TGTGCCAGCAGCTTAGCTAGCGGGGGGTACTACAATGAGCAGTTCTTC
once	TRBJ2-7	-	TRBV5-4	CASSLLRDSTYEQYF	TGTGCCAGCAGCCTCCTCCGGGACTCTACCTACGAGCAGTACTTC
once	TRBJ2-1	-	TRBV7-3	CASSLTASRHSYNEQFF	TGTGCCAGCAGCTTAACGGCTAGCCGGCACTCCTACAATGAGCAGTTCTTC
-	TRBJ1-2	TRBD1	TRBV7-2	CASSLQTGGAVTF	TGTGCCAGCAGCCTACAGACAGGGGGGGCTGTCACCTTC
-	TRBJ2-7	TRBD1	TRBV19	CASTRTGTIYEQYF	TGTGCCAGTACCCGGACAGGGACGATCTACGAGCAGTACTTC
-	TRBJ1-2	-	TRBV7-9	CASSLFQVGGRGYTF	TGTGCCAGCAGCTTATTTCAGGTCGGGGGAAGGGGCTACACCTTC
-	TRBJ2-1	TRBD2	TRBV5-4	CASSVRLAGGLNEQFF	TGTGCCAGCAGCGTACGACTAGCGGGGGGGCTAAATGAGCAGTTCTTC
-	TRBJ1-2	-	TRBV27	CASSAGSGYGYTF	TGTGCCAGCAGCGCAGGGTCGGGCTATGGCTACACCTTC
once	TRBJ2-5	-	TRBV10-1	CASSESNGRVETQYF	TGCGCCAGCAGTGAGTCTAATGGGCGCGTAGAGACCCAGTACTTC
-	TRBJ2-7	-	TRBV29-1	CSVSQGLGYEQYF	TGCAGCGTTTCACAGGGTTTGGGCTACGAGCAGTACTTC
-	TRBJ1-2	TRBD1	TRBV5-1	CASSLVTGDNSNYGYTF	TGCGCCAGCAGCTTGGTCACAGGGGATAATTCTAACTATGGCTACACCTTC
-	TRBJ2-7	TRBD1	TRBV6-5	CASRRGQGAYEQYF	TGTGCCAGCCGAAGGGGACAGGGGGCCTACGAGCAGTACTTC
-	TRBJ1-5	-	TRBV5-8	CASSLSREHNQPQHF	TGTGCCAGCAGCTTGAGTCGGGAGCACAATCAGCCCCAGCATTTT
once	TRBJ1-2	-	TRBV7-9	CASSLEAGSNYGYTF	TGTGCCAGCAGCTTAGAGGCGGGGTCTAACTATGGCTACACCTTC
once	TRBJ1-2	-	TRBV28	CASEQGGSNYGYTF	TGTGCCAGCGAGCAGGGCGGATCTAACTATGGCTACACCTTC
-	TRBJ1-3	-	TRBV6-1	CAGEGRNTIYF	TGTGCCGGGGAGGGTCGAAACACCATATATTTT
few	TRBJ1-1	-	TRBV5-4	CASSLDRNTEAFF	TGTGCCAGCAGCTTGGACAGGAACACTGAAGCTTTCTTT
-	TRBJ1-4	TRBD1	TRBV10-3	CATGGQGDEKLFF	TGTGCCACCGGAGGACAGGGGGATGAAAAACTGTTTTTT
-	TRBJ2-7	-	TRBV6-6	CASSYTRGFSYEQYF	TGTGCCAGCAGTTATACCAGGGGTTTTTCCTACGAGCAGTACTTC